The next 26 T cell receptor beta chains were all read from a single sample in a study of PD-1 blockade in classical Hodgkin lymphoma (dated by TCRdb to 2019 to 2021). Library creation used the immunoSEQ multiplex PCR assay. TCRdb retrieved this table from immuneACCESS and kept in-frame rearrangements only. Not all clones are present; in checked studies, unresolved V genes account for under half, and no reason is known for the remainder. For this sample the table gives approximately 13,000 clones, of which over 75% were detected only once. Under 30% of the sample goes to the ten largest clones. This specimen's time point label, interpreted: cycle 1 day 1 (C1D1), immediately before nivolumab initiation. Every trial patient had relapsed after autologous stem cell transplantation, and cohorts A, B and C differed in prior brentuximab vedotin exposure. The source was peripheral blood mononuclear cells (PBMCs), collected at baseline. These receptors came from a human donor with classical Hodgkin lymphoma.

This chain uses TRBV5-4 with TRBJ1-2; weak D call: TRBD1 (5 bases). Deletions cut 0 bases from V and 4 bases from J, with 13 bases between. Germline CDR1 and CDR2: SGHNT and YYREEE (reference sequence). There are 15 residues in the CDR3. The CDR3 DNA reads as TGTGCCAGCAGCTTGGTAGTCGCAGGGTCCTATGGCTACACCTTC. Residues: CASSLVVAGSYGYTF. The full variable domain, in which reference TRBV5-4 and TRBJ1-2 provide the parts outside the CDR3, is ETGVTQSPTHLIKTRGQQVTLRCSSQSGHNTVSWYQQALGQGPQFIFQYYREEENGRGNFPPRFSGLQFPNYSSELNVNALELDDSALYLCASSLVVAGSYGYTFGSGTRLTVV.

CDR3 in DNA: TGTGCCAGTTTATCGGCGGGGGCGAATGAGCAGTTCTTC. Its translation: CASLSAGANEQFF. The V call is TRBV19, the J call TRBJ2-1; maybe TRBD2 (7 bases). Trimming stripped 8 bases from V and 7 bases from J, with 15 bases between. The length of the CDR3 is 13 residues. Germline V CDR1 and CDR2: LNHDA, SQIVND (reference sequence).

J is TRBJ2-7 and V is TRBV7-2, with TRBD2 identical over 7 bases. CDR3 size: 13 residues. Germline loops: CDR1 SGHTA, CDR2 FQGNSA. V trimming: 6 bases; J trimming: 3 bases; junction bases outside the gene matches: 5. CDR3 protein: CASSLGRDYEQYF. DNA of the CDR3: TGTGCCAGCAGTCTGGGGAGGGACTACGAGCAGTACTTC. The complete variable domain, with remaining parts taken from reference TRBV7-2 and TRBJ2-7, reads GAGVSQSPSNKVTEKGKDVELRCDPISGHTALYWYRQSLGQGLEFLIYFQGNSAPDKSGLPSDRFSAERTGGSVSTLTIQRTQQEDSAVYLCASSLGRDYEQYFGPGTRLTVT.

This chain connects TRBV27 to TRBJ2-7; D gene ambiguous. The V gene's germline CDR1 is MNHEY and CDR2 SMNVEV (reference sequence). The CDR3 is 14 residues long. The V end was cut by 4 bases, the J end by 3 bases, with 13 bases between. CDR3 sequence reads: CASSSPGVDYEQYF. Here the CDR3 DNA reads TGTGCCAGCAGTTCCCCCGGAGTAGACTACGAGCAGTACTTC.

DNA of the CDR3: TGTGCCAGCTCTGATGAGGGGATTACAGATACGCAGTATTTT. Translated: CASSDEGITDTQYF. The J gene is TRBJ2-3, the V gene TRBV25-1, with D perhaps TRBD1 or TRBD2 (5 bases each). CDR1 is MGHDK and CDR2 is SYGVNS in the germline V gene. The V gene lost 8 bases and the J gene lost 3 bases, with 15 bases spanning the gap. The CDR3 runs to 14 residues.

The chain recombines TRBV19 with TRBJ1-2; 9 bases map to TRBD1. Trimming removed 6 bases from V and 3 bases from J; junction bases left unmatched: 5. This CDR3 comprises 14 residues. Per the germline V gene, CDR1 is LNHDA and CDR2 is SQIVND (reference sequence). CDR3 region: CASSWDRADYGYTF. CDR3 in DNA: TGTGCCAGTAGCTGGGACAGGGCCGACTATGGCTACACCTTC.

The chain employs TRBV6-4 and TRBJ2-5, with 9 bases that match TRBD1. V lost 10 bases, J lost 5 bases, and 8 bases stayed unmatched. The germline V gene encodes CDR1 MRHNA and CDR2 SNTAGT. The CDR3 runs 13 residues. The CDR3, as DNA: TGTGCCATACGGACAGGGGCATGGGAGACCCAGTACTTC. Encoded protein: CAIRTGAWETQYF.

This clone is deemed medium-sized. DNA for the CDR3: TGTGCCAGCAGCCTCAGAATTACTAACTATGGCTACACCTTC. It codes for CASSLRITNYGYTF. V usage is TRBV7-8 and J usage is TRBJ1-2; D is undetermined. The CDR3 is made up of 14 amino acids. Trimming cost V 5 bases and J 0 bases, with 10 bases left between them. Germline lookup yields CDR1 SGHVS and CDR2 FQNEAQ.

The chain combines TRBV4-3 with TRBJ2-1, with a weak D call TRBD2 (5 bases). The germline V and J ends were trimmed by 0 bases and 4 bases, with 7 bases remaining between them. This CDR3 has 14 residues. CDR1 LGHNA and CDR2 YSLEER come from the germline V gene. CDR3 sequence (DNA): TGCGCCAGCAGCCAAGAACTAGGATACAATGAGCAGTTCTTC. It encodes CASSQELGYNEQFF.

The V gene is TRBV7-2, the J gene TRBJ1-5, with D hard to call. The CDR3 runs to 14 residues. V lost 0 bases and J lost 3, with 6 bases in between. Germline CDR1 is SGHTA and CDR2 is FQGNSA. CDR3 bases: TGTGCCAGCAGCTTAGCAGGTTTCAATCAGCCCCAGCATTTT. As protein: CASSLAGFNQPQHF. The whole variable domain, remainder taken from reference TRBV7-2 and TRBJ1-5, is GAGVSQSPSNKVTEKGKDVELRCDPISGHTALYWYRQSLGQGLEFLIYFQGNSAPDKSGLPSDRFSAERTGGSVSTLTIQRTQQEDSAVYLCASSLAGFNQPQHFGDGTRLSIL.

The chain uses TRBV13 and TRBJ1-3; possible D gene TRBD1, 5 bases. Germline CDR1 PRHDT, CDR2 FYEKMQ (reference sequence). This CDR3 region has 17 residues. V shed 0 bases and J shed 1 base, with 13 bases lying between them. The CDR3 protein is CASSLGTDSESGNTIYF. The CDR3 DNA reads TGTGCCAGCAGCTTAGGAACAGACAGCGAGTCTGGAAACACCATATATTTT. Filled out from reference TRBV13 and TRBJ1-3, the complete variable domain reads AAGVIQSPRHLIKEKRETATLKCYPIPRHDTVYWYQQGPGQDPQFLISFYEKMQSDKGSIPDRFSAQQFSDYHSELNMSSLELGDSALYFCASSLGTDSESGNTIYFGEGSWLTVV.

The chain combines TRBV7-9 with TRBJ2-7; 9 bases map to TRBD2. There are 14 residues in the CDR3. J lost 1 base, V lost 7 bases, and 5 bases had no gene match. Germline CDR1 reads SEHNR; CDR2 reads FQNEAQ (reference sequence). CDR3 nucleotides: TGTGCCAGCACCGAGACTAGCGGTTCCTACGAGCAGTACTTC. Encoded protein: CASTETSGSYEQYF.

The V gene is TRBV9, the J gene TRBJ2-5; the D is unclear. Looked up from germline, CDR1 is SGDLS and CDR2 is YYNGEE. The CDR3 contains 14 residues. Trimming stripped 2 bases from V and 5 bases from J, with 13 bases between. Here the CDR3 reads CASSVLDGQETQYF. CDR3 sequence (DNA): TGTGCCAGCAGCGTCCTAGACGGCCAGGAGACCCAGTACTTC. The full variable domain, rest sourced from reference TRBV9 and TRBJ2-5, is DSGVTQTPKHLITATGQRVTLRCSPRSGDLSVYWYQQSLDQGLQFLIQYYNGEERAKGNILERFSAQQFPDLHSELNLSSLELGDSALYFCASSVLDGQETQYFGPGTRLLVL.

The V and J genes are TRBV29-1 and TRBJ2-4; a possible D gene is TRBD2 (5 bases). This CDR3 region has 11 residues. V lost 4 bases, J lost 9 bases, and 10 bases lay in between. Germline CDR1 and CDR2: SQVTM and ANQGSEA. The CDR3 DNA is TGCAGCGTTGGCCTAGCAGGCATTCAGTACTTC. Translating gives CSVGLAGIQYF.

The chain has TRBV28 and TRBJ2-7, with TRBD1 matching 7 bases. CDR3 length: 14 residues. CDR1 is MDHEN and CDR2 is SYDVKM in the germline V gene. V was pared by 8 bases and J by 3 bases, with 10 bases of the junction left unmatched. The CDR3 here is CASRPTGQSYEQYV. Here the CDR3 DNA reads TGTGCCAGCCGACCCACGGGACAGAGCTACGAGCAGTACGTC.

The rearrangement uses TRBV12-5 and TRBJ2-3; no clear D gene. Germline V gene lookup returns CDR1 LGHNT and CDR2 FRNRAP. The ends were cut back, 7 bases at V and 2 bases at J, with 4 bases in the middle. The CDR3 contains 11 residues. In DNA, the CDR3 is TGTGCTAGTGCTCTCACAGATACGCAGTATTTT. Protein: CASALTDTQYF.

V and J are TRBV19 and TRBJ2-7, with 8 nucleotides matching TRBD1. The CDR3 contains 16 residues. The V gene's germline CDR1 is LNHDA and CDR2 SQIVND (reference sequence). V shed 0 bases, J shed 2 bases, and the junction held 6 bases outside the gene matches. CDR3 DNA: TGTGCCAGTAGTATAGACCACAGGGGGACAGCCTACGAGCAGTACTTC. It encodes CASSIDHRGTAYEQYF. Full variable domain (missing parts from reference TRBV19 and TRBJ2-7): DGGITQSPKYLFRKEGQNVTLSCEQNLNHDAMYWYRQDPGQGLRLIYYSQIVNDFQKGDIAEGYSVSREKKESFPLTVTSAQKNPTAFYLCASSIDHRGTAYEQYFGPGTRLTVT.

This chain links TRBV19 with TRBJ2-2, with TRBD1 identical over 9 bases. The germline V gene has CDR1 LNHDA and CDR2 SQIVND (reference sequence). This CDR3 is built from 17 residues. Unmatched junction bases numbered 12, after V lost 7 bases and J lost 3 bases. The CDR3: CASIPTGGAPYTGELFF. CDR3 nucleotide sequence: TGTGCCAGTATTCCTACAGGGGGCGCACCCTACACCGGGGAGCTGTTTTTT.

V is TRBV18 and J is TRBJ2-5; no clear D gene. The CDR3 covers 11 residues. Germline-derived CDR1 and CDR2 are KGHSH and LQKENI. The ends were cut back, 3 bases at V and 4 bases at J, with 3 bases in the middle. The CDR3 bases are TGTGCCAGCTCACCCGCAGAGACCCAGTACTTC. It translates to CASSPAETQYF. Full variable domain (outside the CDR3, taken from reference TRBV18 and TRBJ2-5): NAGVMQNPRHLVRRRGQEARLRCSPMKGHSHVYWYRQLPEEGLKFMVYLQKENIIDESGMPKERFSAEFPKEGPSILRIQQVVRGDSAAYFCASSPAETQYFGPGTRLLVL.

The chain is built from TRBV30 and TRBJ1-2, with D possibly TRBD1 on 5 matching bases. Trimming cost V 4 bases and J 0 bases, with 12 bases left between them. Germline values: CDR1 GTSNPN, CDR2 SVGIG (reference sequence). The CDR3 spans 14 residues. The CDR3 sequence: CAWIATVANYGYTF. In DNA form, the CDR3 reads TGTGCCTGGATAGCGACAGTGGCTAACTATGGCTACACCTTC. Variable domain in full (rest from reference TRBV30 and TRBJ1-2): SQTIHQWPATLVQPVGSPLSLECTVEGTSNPNLYWYRQAAGRGLQLLFYSVGIGQISSEVPQNLSASRPQDRQFILSSKKLLLSDSGFYLCAWIATVANYGYTFGSGTRLTVV.

This clone appeared once. The V gene is TRBV19, the J gene TRBJ1-1, with D possibly matching TRBD1 (6 bases). Germline values: CDR1 LNHDA, CDR2 SQIVND (reference sequence). This CDR3 has 15 amino acids. With 8 bases removed from V and 1 base from J, the gap between germline ends came to 17 bases. CDR3: CASSRGGDRNTEAFF. The CDR3 DNA reads as TGTGCCAGTTCCAGAGGGGGAGACAGGAACACTGAAGCTTTCTTT.

This clone has only a few counts. The chain couples TRBV9 to TRBJ1-2; D gene uncertain. The length of the CDR3 is 13 residues. The V gene lost 0 bases and the J gene lost 8 bases, with 11 bases spanning the gap. Germline V lookup: CDR1 SGDLS, CDR2 YYNGEE. The CDR3 DNA is TGTGCCAGCAGCGTAGGGTCGGGCACAGGCTACACCTTC. It is translated as CASSVGSGTGYTF.

The chain links TRBV27 to TRBJ1-2; no firm D call. Germline assignment: CDR1 MNHEY and CDR2 SMNVEV (reference sequence). The CDR3 loop spans 15 amino acids. Trimming took off 3 bases at V and 5 bases at J, with 16 bases between the two ends. CDR3 bases: TGTGCCAGCAGTTTTGATAGGAGTCACATGTATGGCTACACCTTC. It is translated as CASSFDRSHMYGYTF.

The rearrangement joins TRBV29-1 to TRBJ1-1; 7 bases are shared with TRBD1. This CDR3 region has 13 residues. The trim removed 7 bases at V and 1 base at J, leaving 6 bases unmatched. Looked up from germline, CDR1 is SQVTM and CDR2 is ANQGSEA. The CDR3 coding sequence is TGCAGCGCTAGACAGGGCGCGAACACTGAAGCTTTCTTT. This encodes CSARQGANTEAFF. Drawing the rest from reference TRBV29-1 and TRBJ1-1, the complete variable domain is SAVISQKPSRDICQRGTSLTIQCQVDSQVTMMFWYRQQPGQSLTLIATANQGSEATYESGFVIDKFPISRPNLTFSTLTVSNMSPEDSSIYLCSARQGANTEAFFGQGTRLTVV.

This chain links TRBV7-2 with TRBJ2-1; TRBD2 matches 9 bases. V gave up 2 bases and J gave up 4 bases; unmatched junction bases: 9. This CDR3 region has 17 residues. The germline V gene encodes CDR1 SGHTA and CDR2 FQGNSA. The CDR3 nucleotides are TGTGCCAGCAGCTTACCGACCTTTAGCGGGAGATACAATGAGCAGTTCTTC. It specifies CASSLPTFSGRYNEQFF.

The chain combines TRBV7-2 with TRBJ2-2; a weak D match, TRBD2 (6 bases). The germline CDR1 and CDR2 sequences are SGHTA and FQGNSA. The CDR3 consists of 14 residues. The V end was cut by 1 base, the J end by 6 bases, with 9 bases between. CDR3 protein: CASSLGSSAGELFF. DNA for the CDR3: TGTGCCAGCAGCTTAGGGTCTAGCGCCGGGGAGCTGTTTTTT.